This TCR beta chain is drawn from a study of radiation and T cells in renal cell carcinoma (dated by TCRdb to 2020 to 2022). Regarding the research as a whole: In total, approximately 53 samples underwent TCR beta sequencing: roughly 25 tumors plus 27 peripheral blood samples. In the roughly 54 samples combined, fewer than 5 million unique CDR3 nucleotide sequences were found, encoding roughly 2.5 million unique CDR3 amino acid sequences.

The trim is 3 bases for V and 1 base for J, with a gap of 6 bases between the germline ends. The CDR1 and CDR2 encoded by the germline V gene are SGHVS and FQNEAQ. From the cysteine up to the phenylalanine, the CDR3 has a length of 13 residues. This entry keeps only the CDR3 DNA: 39 bases, framed from base 1. On this clone: Its recognized antigen is unknown. Per-base quality was not reported, and no clone a single base away is much larger than it. This sample includes further DNA sequences coding for the same CDR3.

The sample's time point, from its label and the paper: tumor resected at nephrectomy. The treatment or condition label for this specimen denotes: 15 Gy SBRT to primary tumor, nephrectomy 4 weeks later. The samples were drawn from a clinical trial, where primary renal cell carcinomas were treated with 15 Gy of stereotactic body radiation therapy and then removed by nephrectomy 4 weeks afterward. Every patient had renal cell carcinoma of clear cell pathology. Tumors were mechanically dissociated, digested with collagenase/hyaluronidase at 37 °C, processed in gentleMACS C tubes, and stored in liquid nitrogen. The QIAamp DNA Blood Mini Kit (Qiagen) was used to prepare genomic DNA for TCR sequencing. Only samples passing all quality control checks were included in the analyses. Broad study findings and their caveats: Because the trial had a single-armed design, the trial could not examine how radiation dose or scheduling affected the TCR repertoire. Irradiated tumors showed higher TCR clonality than controls, with the top 100 clonotypes averaging around 54% of the repertoire versus 43% in nephrectomy-only tumors. Because only small tumor regions of 0.9 to 1 g were available, the study did not capture intratumoral heterogeneity. Because pretreatment tumor biopsies were not available, the baseline intratumoral presence of clonotypes could not be determined. Compared with control tumors, irradiated tumors had a greater number of dominant CDR3 motifs, and these motifs made up a bigger portion of the repertoire. In blood, the top tumor clonotypes increased from baseline to 2 weeks after radiation and then shrank by 4 weeks, which suggests a temporary expansion of tumor-resident clones.

Following the manufacturer's recommendations, the immunoSEQ kit was used to generate TCR beta libraries from genomic DNA. For library preparation, a first multiplex PCR was performed with proprietary primers, followed by a second PCR in which unique barcodes were added, and bead cleanups were performed after each round. A positive control reaction and a negative control reaction, both provided in the kit, were run with every batch of samples. The final libraries underwent checking on an Agilent 4200 TapeStation D1000 ScreenTape, volumetric pooling, and quantification by qPCR. Sequencing was performed on an Illumina NextSeq500 with a MidOutput 150-cycle cartridge, and 156 Read1 and 15 Index1 cycles were run with kit custom primers. The pooled library was loaded at approximately 0.92 pM with about 18% PhiX control spiked in. In the authors' own workflow: Vendor-processed data were analyzed in R, and a clonotype was defined as all T cells sharing the same CDR3 nucleotide sequence. For clone abundance analyses, frequencies were normalized to the 10,000 most abundant clones in each sample. Before analysis, public T cell clones were removed, and these numbered fewer than six per sample on average. Dominant motifs were analyzed with ImmunoMap using the PAM10 matrix, a gap penalty of 30, and a homology threshold of 0.3, and motifs with a cumulative frequency of at least 0.01 were considered dominant. Tumor-enriched and baseline blood-enriched clonotypes were defined by at least a 32-fold difference in abundance between compartments. Similarity between tumor and blood repertoires was quantified using the Baroni-Urbani and Buser coefficient, and groups were compared with two-tailed Wilcoxon tests in R. The source is immuneACCESS, and TCRdb retained only in-frame sequences with V and J called. Part of the clones is not carried over; for the studies checked, unresolved V genes explain less than half of this, and the remainder is unexplained. Clonal size and the V and J genes are those of that table, whereas D and trimming came from the DNA. The sample table lists about 9,200 clones, roughly three fifths of them with a count of one. The biggest ten clones account for roughly 19% of the sample.

The source material was tumor tissue, sampled from a patient whose treatment included radiotherapy and nephrectomy. This receptor chain uses TRBV7-8 and TRBJ1-1, with no reliable assignment of the D segment. The receptor was derived from a man aged 55 to 70 with renal cell carcinoma. The CDR3 amino acid sequence is: CASSLGRNTEAFF. The DNA sequence reads TGTGCCAGCAGCTTGGGCCGGAACACTGAAGCTTTCTTT.